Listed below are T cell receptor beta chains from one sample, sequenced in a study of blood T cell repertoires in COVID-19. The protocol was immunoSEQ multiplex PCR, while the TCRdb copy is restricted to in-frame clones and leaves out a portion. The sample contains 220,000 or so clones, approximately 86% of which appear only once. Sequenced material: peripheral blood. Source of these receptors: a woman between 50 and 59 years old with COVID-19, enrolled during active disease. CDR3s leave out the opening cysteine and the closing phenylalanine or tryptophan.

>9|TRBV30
AWSVGQGNT
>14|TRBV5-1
ASSFILGQEGETQY
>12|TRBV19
ASSIQGAALGAF
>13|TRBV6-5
ASSYSIQGVDEQY
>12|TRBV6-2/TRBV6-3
ASSYQLFTDTQY
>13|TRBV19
ASSIAGGGNQPQH
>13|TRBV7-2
ASSLAGGPLNEQF
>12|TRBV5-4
ASSNSRGNTEAF
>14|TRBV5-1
ASSPQSSSYNSPLH
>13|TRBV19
ASSPPDRDVNTIY
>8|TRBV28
ATWLLGYT
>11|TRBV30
AWSSLQGYEQY
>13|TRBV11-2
ASSLEVGGYNEQF
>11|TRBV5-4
ASSSKGGDEQY
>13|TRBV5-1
ASSPRTGGSSPLH
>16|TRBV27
ASSLWGSRTGKSNEQY
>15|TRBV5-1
ASSLGLAGGRTDTQY
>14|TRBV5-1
ASSLAGGTGANVLT
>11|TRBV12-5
ASQGEGHTEAF
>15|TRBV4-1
ASSPFAPGQINEKLF
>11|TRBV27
ASRPSGTDTQY
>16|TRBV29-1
SVEDGGGRGRSTDTQY
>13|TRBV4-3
ASSQGLAGSYEQY
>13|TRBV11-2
ASSSGQSSNQPQH
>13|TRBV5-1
ASSLNGGLTGELF
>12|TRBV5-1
ASSLLQGDYGYT
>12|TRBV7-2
ASSPDSSNQPQH
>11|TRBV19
ASSMTNTYEQY
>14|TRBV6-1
ASSEWARLDTDTQY
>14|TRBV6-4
ASSDVFRDRVNTQY
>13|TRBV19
ASSIDRGLGQPQH
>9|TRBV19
ASSIRDEQY
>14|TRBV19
ASSIGGQRPNYGYT
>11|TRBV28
ASSLGGGTEAF
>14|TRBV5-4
ASSLQQGIRGNEQF
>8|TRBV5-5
ASSSIEQF
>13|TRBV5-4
ASSYSGANYNEQF
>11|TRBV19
ASTQKGYRELF
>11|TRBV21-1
ARVERQEDGYT
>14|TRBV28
ASDSGGGSNNQPQH
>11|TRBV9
ASSEDSYQPQH
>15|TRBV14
ASSQIVGGASGDTQY
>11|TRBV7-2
ASSSPGGSPLH
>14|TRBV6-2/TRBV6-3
ASSYWGTPSGYEQY
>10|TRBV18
ASSLQGTEAF
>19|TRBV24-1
ATSDSWGPGLAGGSPDTQY
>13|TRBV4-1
ASSLRGTDNSPLH
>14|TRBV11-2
ASSLQRGLQLETQY
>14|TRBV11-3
ASSLDMVGRNLGYT
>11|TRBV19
ASSTGGRKPQH
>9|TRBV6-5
ASTVNYGYT
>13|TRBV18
ASSPLAGGTDTQY
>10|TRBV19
ATSQGFTEAF
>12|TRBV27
ASSLGQGNYGYT
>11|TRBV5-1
ASSRGGEDTQY
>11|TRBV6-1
ASSEGQVEKLF
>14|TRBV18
ASSPRTGGFQETQY